This is a list of T cell receptor beta chains from one sample in a study of identifying expanded T cells in peripheral blood. Sequencing used immunoSEQ multiplex PCR; TCRdb keeps in-frame clones, though not all of them. The sample records 70,000 to 100,000 clones, 70% to 90% being singletons. Material: blood. These receptors originate from a person aged 18 to 75 in good health. Both conserved end residues are part of each CDR3. The D gene is left open where the match is weak. Clone size, where shown, is once, few, many, or a class for clones that have expanded.

J: TRBJ1-2; V: TRBV30; size: once; D: .; DNA: TGTGCCTGGGGAACAGGGCTACGAGGCTACACCTTC; CDR3: CAWGTGLRGYTF
J: TRBJ2-5; V: TRBV11-2; size: .; D: TRBD2; DNA: TGTGCCAGCAAAGCGGGGGGAGGGGTGACCCAGTACTTC; CDR3: CASKAGGGVTQYF
J: TRBJ1-2; V: TRBV29-1; size: .; D: .; DNA: TGCAGCGCTCCTGCTGGGGGCGATGGCTACACCTTC; CDR3: CSAPAGGDGYTF
J: TRBJ2-5; V: TRBV9; size: .; D: .; DNA: TGTGCCAGCAGCGTAGGGGCCACCAACCTGGGCGGGGAGACCCAGTACTTC; CDR3: CASSVGATNLGGETQYF
J: TRBJ2-5; V: TRBV5-1; size: .; D: TRBD1; DNA: TGCGCCAGCAGCCTATCGGGGACAGGGCCGCAAGAGACCCAGTACTTC; CDR3: CASSLSGTGPQETQYF
J: TRBJ2-5; V: TRBV19; size: few; D: .; DNA: TGTGCCAGTAGTATGAATGCCGGGAATGGCAAAGAGACCCAGTACTTC; CDR3: CASSMNAGNGKETQYF
J: TRBJ1-6; V: TRBV25-1; size: few; D: .; DNA: TGTGCCAGCAGTGGATACCTTAATTCACCCCTCCACTTT; CDR3: CASSGYLNSPLHF
J: TRBJ1-1; V: TRBV9; size: .; D: .; DNA: TGTGCCAGCAGCCCAAGGACCGATCTATTCTCCGAAGCTTTCTTT; CDR3: CASSPRTDLFSEAFF
J: TRBJ2-7; V: TRBV5-6; size: .; D: .; DNA: TGTGCCAGCAGCTTGGGTCTGGGAAGCTCCTACGAGCAGTACTTC; CDR3: CASSLGLGSSYEQYF
J: TRBJ1-2; V: TRBV19; size: few; D: TRBD1; DNA: TGTGCCAGTAGTCCCGGGACAGGGTACGGCTACACCTTC; CDR3: CASSPGTGYGYTF
J: TRBJ1-3; V: TRBV4-3; size: .; D: .; DNA: TGCGCCAGCAGCCATACACGTGACTCTGGAAACACCATATATTTT; CDR3: CASSHTRDSGNTIYF
J: TRBJ2-7; V: TRBV27; size: .; D: TRBD1; DNA: TGTGCCAGCAGCGTACAGGGGCCCCACTACGAGCAGTACTTC; CDR3: CASSVQGPHYEQYF
J: TRBJ2-7; V: TRBV5-4; size: .; D: TRBD2; DNA: TGTGCCAGCAGCCCCCCGGGGGGAGCGGGGGGGGCCGCGTTACTTTACGAGCAGTACTTC; CDR3: CASSPPGGAGGAALLYEQYF
J: TRBJ1-3; V: TRBV28; size: .; D: .; DNA: TGTGCCAGCAGTCCGGGCGAGCAGCATTTCTCTGGAAACACCATATATTTT; CDR3: CASSPGEQHFSGNTIYF
J: TRBJ2-7; V: TRBV4-1; size: .; D: TRBD1; DNA: TGCGCCAGCAGCCAGCGGGACAGGGGGAACGAGCAGTACTTC; CDR3: CASSQRDRGNEQYF
J: TRBJ1-4; V: TRBV28; size: few; D: .; DNA: TGTGCCAGCAGACTGGGTCGGGATTTCCAAGAAAAACTGTTTTTT; CDR3: CASRLGRDFQEKLFF
J: TRBJ2-3; V: TRBV7-9; size: .; D: TRBD2; DNA: TGTGCCAGCAGCTTAGGGACCTCGGCCTGGACTAGGGATACGCAGTATTTT; CDR3: CASSLGTSAWTRDTQYF
J: TRBJ1-4; V: TRBV7-8; size: .; D: .; DNA: TGTGCCAGCAGGAAGTCGACAGGAACTAATGAAAAACTGTTTTTT; CDR3: CASRKSTGTNEKLFF
J: TRBJ2-6; V: TRBV19; size: .; D: TRBD1; DNA: TGTGCCAGTGGGCGACAGGGGGGCTCTGGGGCCAACGTCCTGACTTTC; CDR3: CASGRQGGSGANVLTF
J: TRBJ2-3; V: TRBV6-5; size: .; D: TRBD2; DNA: TGTGCCAGCAGCTACACTAGCGGGGGTACAGATACGCAGTATTTT; CDR3: CASSYTSGGTDTQYF
J: TRBJ2-5; V: TRBV29-1; size: .; D: .; DNA: TGCAGCGGCCTCGGTGGTCAGCCATTCGTTCATCAAGAGACCCAGTACTTC; CDR3: CSGLGGQPFVHQETQYF
J: TRBJ2-2; V: TRBV30; size: .; D: TRBD1; DNA: TGTGCCTGGAGAGAGAGTCCCGGGACAGGGTTTACGATCGGGGAGCTGTTTTTT; CDR3: CAWRESPGTGFTIGELFF
J: TRBJ2-5; V: TRBV14; size: .; D: TRBD2; DNA: TGTGCCAGCAGCCTCCTAGCGGGGGGCACGGAGACCCAGTACTTC; CDR3: CASSLLAGGTETQYF
J: TRBJ2-2; V: TRBV6-7; size: .; D: .; DNA: TGTGCCAGCAGTTCTAGCACCGGGGAGCTGTTTTTT; CDR3: CASSSSTGELFF
J: TRBJ1-2; V: TRBV9; size: .; D: .; DNA: TGTGCCAGCAGCGTAGCGACTACTAACTATGGCTACACCTTC; CDR3: CASSVATTNYGYTF
J: TRBJ1-5; V: TRBV4-1; size: .; D: .; DNA: TGCGCCAGCAGCCAAGATGGACAGAATCAGCCCCAGCATTTT; CDR3: CASSQDGQNQPQHF
J: TRBJ1-1; V: TRBV7-2; size: .; D: TRBD1; DNA: TGTGCCAGCAGCTCGCGACAGGGAAGGAACACTGAAGCTTTCTTT; CDR3: CASSSRQGRNTEAFF
J: TRBJ2-5; V: TRBV5-5; size: .; D: .; DNA: TGTGCCAGCAGCTTTAGCCAAGAGACCCAGTACTTC; CDR3: CASSFSQETQYF
J: TRBJ1-2; V: TRBV15; size: .; D: .; DNA: TGTGCCACCAGCAGAGATATGTTGGGGGGGCGCGATGGCTACACCTTC; CDR3: CATSRDMLGGRDGYTF
J: TRBJ1-3; V: TRBV2; size: once; D: .; DNA: TGTGCCAGCATTAATAGGGATCGAGGAAACACCATATATTTT; CDR3: CASINRDRGNTIYF
J: TRBJ2-1; V: TRBV27; size: .; D: TRBD2; DNA: TGTGCCAGCATGGGGGCGGGGGGCTACAATGAGCAGTTCTTC; CDR3: CASMGAGGYNEQFF
J: TRBJ2-3; V: TRBV2; size: .; D: TRBD2; DNA: TGTGCCAGCAGAACGGGACTAGCGGAGTACACAGATACGCAGTATTTT; CDR3: CASRTGLAEYTDTQYF
J: TRBJ1-1; V: TRBV5-6; size: .; D: .; DNA: TGTGCCAGCAGCTTAGGCACGTTCCAGGGGCTGTCTGAAGCTTTCTTT; CDR3: CASSLGTFQGLSEAFF
J: TRBJ1-6; V: TRBV19; size: .; D: .; DNA: TGTGCCAGTAGTATAAAGGGTACAGACTCACCCCTCCACTTT; CDR3: CASSIKGTDSPLHF
J: TRBJ1-3; V: TRBV19; size: few; D: .; DNA: TGTGCCAGTAGTATTCGGGCGGGCTCAAGCTCTGGAAACACCATATATTTT; CDR3: CASSIRAGSSSGNTIYF
J: TRBJ2-2; V: TRBV9; size: .; D: .; DNA: TGTGCCAGCAGCGTCGGTCGGGCCGCCGGGGAGCTGTTTTTT; CDR3: CASSVGRAAGELFF
J: TRBJ1-5; V: TRBV19; size: .; D: .; DNA: TGTGCCAGTAGTAGGGACCTCAATCAGCCCCAGCATTTT; CDR3: CASSRDLNQPQHF